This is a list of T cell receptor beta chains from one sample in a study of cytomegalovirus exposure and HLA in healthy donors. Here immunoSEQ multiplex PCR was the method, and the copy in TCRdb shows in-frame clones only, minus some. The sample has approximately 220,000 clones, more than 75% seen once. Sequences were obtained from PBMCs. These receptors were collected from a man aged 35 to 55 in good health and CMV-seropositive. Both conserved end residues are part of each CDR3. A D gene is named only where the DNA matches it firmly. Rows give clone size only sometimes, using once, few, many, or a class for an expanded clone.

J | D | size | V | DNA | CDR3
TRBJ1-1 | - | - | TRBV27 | TGTGCCAGCAGTTTAAAGGGAGGGATAACTGAAGCTTTCTTT | CASSLKGGITEAFF
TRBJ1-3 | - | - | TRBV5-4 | TGTGCCAGCAGCTACGACCCAGGGGCAAGGGGAAACACCATATATTTT | CASSYDPGARGNTIYF
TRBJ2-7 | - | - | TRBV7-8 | TGTGCCAGCAGCTTGACGGGAGCGGGCGAGCAGTACTTC | CASSLTGAGEQYF
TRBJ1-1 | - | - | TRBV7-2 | TGTGCCAGCAGCCCCGGGGGGGGGCTGAGGACTGAAGCTTTCTTT | CASSPGGGLRTEAFF
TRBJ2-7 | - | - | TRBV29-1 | TGCAGCGAGAGTTCGGGGGATCACTACGAGCAGTACTTC | CSESSGDHYEQYF
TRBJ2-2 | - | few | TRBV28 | TGTGCCAGCAGTTTCCCCGACAAGAACACCGGGGAGCTGTTTTTT | CASSFPDKNTGELFF
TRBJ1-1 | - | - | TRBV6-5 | TGTGCCAGCACCCCGGGGGGTATGGACACTGAAGCTTTCTTT | CASTPGGMDTEAFF
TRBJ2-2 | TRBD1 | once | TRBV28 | TGTGCCAGCAGCTCTACGACAGGGGGCACCGGGGAGCTGTTTTTT | CASSSTTGGTGELFF
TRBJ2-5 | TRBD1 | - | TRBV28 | TGTGCCAGCAGCTCCGACAGGGGTTACGAGACCCAGTACTTC | CASSSDRGYETQYF
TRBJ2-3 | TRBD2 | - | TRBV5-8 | TGTGCCAGCAGCTGGGGAGCGGGAGATTACACAGATACGCAGTATTTT | CASSWGAGDYTDTQYF
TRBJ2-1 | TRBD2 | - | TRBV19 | TGTGCCAGTGCTAGCGGGAGCTCCTACAATGAGCAGTTCTTC | CASASGSSYNEQFF
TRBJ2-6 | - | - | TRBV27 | TGTGCCAGCAGTTTGATCAGCTCTGGGGCCAACGTCCTGACTTTC | CASSLISSGANVLTF
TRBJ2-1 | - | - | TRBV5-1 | TGCGCCAGCAGGTATACAGAAAAAATCTCCTACAATGAGCAGTTCTTC | CASRYTEKISYNEQFF
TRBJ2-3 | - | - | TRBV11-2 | TGTGCCAGCAGCTTAGGCCCACGGGGCACAGATACGCAGTATTTT | CASSLGPRGTDTQYF
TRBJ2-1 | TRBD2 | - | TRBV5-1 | TGCGCCAGCAGCTCTAGCGGGAGTACGAATGAGCAGTTCTTC | CASSSSGSTNEQFF
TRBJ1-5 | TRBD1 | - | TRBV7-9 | TGTGCCAGCAGCTTAGCGGGGATGGACAGGGTGGATCAGCCCCAGCATTTT | CASSLAGMDRVDQPQHF
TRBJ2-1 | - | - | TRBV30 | TGTGCCTGGAGTGACCTACTTACAGGGAGCTCCTACAATGAGCAGTTCTTC | CAWSDLLTGSSYNEQFF
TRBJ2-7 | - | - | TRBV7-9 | TGTGCCAGCAGCATAGCTGGGAGTGTGAACGAGCAGTACTTC | CASSIAGSVNEQYF
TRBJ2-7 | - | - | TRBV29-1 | TGCAGCGTTGAAGAGAACGGCTACGAGCAGTACTTC | CSVEENGYEQYF
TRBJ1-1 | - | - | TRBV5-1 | TGCGCCAGCAGCTTGGGGGGCTCGGTCCGGTGGACTGAAGCTTTCTTT | CASSLGGSVRWTEAFF
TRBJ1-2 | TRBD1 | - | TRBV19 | TGTGCCAGTAGTATCGGTCCACAGGGGTATGGCTACACCTTC | CASSIGPQGYGYTF
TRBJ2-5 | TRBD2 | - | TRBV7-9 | TGTGCCAGCAGCCTCAGGGAGGGCACCCAGTACTTC | CASSLREGTQYF
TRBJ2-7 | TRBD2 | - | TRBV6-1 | TGTGCCAGCAGTTATATCGGGGGGGCCTACGAGCAGTACTTC | CASSYIGGAYEQYF
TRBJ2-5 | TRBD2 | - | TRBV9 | TGTGCCAGCAGCGTAGAGTCTGGTGGGGGGGTGTGGGAGACCCAGTACTTC | CASSVESGGGVWETQYF
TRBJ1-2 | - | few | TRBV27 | TGTGCCAGCAGTTTATCCAACACTAACTATGGCTACACCTTC | CASSLSNTNYGYTF
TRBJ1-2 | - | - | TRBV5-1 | TGCGCCAGCAGCCCCGGAAACGTAGCGCCTTACTATGGCTACACCTTC | CASSPGNVAPYYGYTF
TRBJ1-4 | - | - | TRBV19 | TGTGCCAGTACCTTGGCAACAACTAATGAAAAACTGTTTTTT | CASTLATTNEKLFF
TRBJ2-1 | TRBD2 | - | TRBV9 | TGTGCCAGCAGCGTAGCCCCCACTAGCGTCGAGCAGTTCTTC | CASSVAPTSVEQFF
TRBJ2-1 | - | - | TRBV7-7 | TGTGCTAGCAGCTTAGGGGCGGGGCACAATGAGCAGTTCTTC | CASSLGAGHNEQFF
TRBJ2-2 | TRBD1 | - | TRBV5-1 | TGCGCCAGCAGCTCGGGACAGGGTGGACCCGGGGAGCTGTTTTTT | CASSSGQGGPGELFF
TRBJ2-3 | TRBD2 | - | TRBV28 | TGTGCCAGCAGCGTGGGAGTGCGGGAGATGGATACGCAGTATTTT | CASSVGVREMDTQYF
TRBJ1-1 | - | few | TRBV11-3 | TGTGCCAGCAGTTTGTATGTGAACACTGAAGCTTTCTTT | CASSLYVNTEAFF
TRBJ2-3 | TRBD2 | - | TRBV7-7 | TGTGCTAGCAGCTCTAGCGGGAGTGCAGATACGCAGTATTTT | CASSSSGSADTQYF
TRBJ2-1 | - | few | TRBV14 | TGTGCCAGCAGCCAAGACGGGAGTGGTTACAATGAGCAGTTCTTC | CASSQDGSGYNEQFF
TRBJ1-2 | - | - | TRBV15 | TGTGCCACCAGCAGAGAGTCCGGGTACCCTCTCTACACCTTC | CATSRESGYPLYTF
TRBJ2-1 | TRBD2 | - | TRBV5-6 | TGTGCCAGCAGCTTGTTTCCTGCGGGAGCGGACGGTGAGCAGTTCTTC | CASSLFPAGADGEQFF
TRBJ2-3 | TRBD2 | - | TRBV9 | TGTGCCAGCAGCGTAGAGCCTAGCGGGGTCACAGATACGCAGTATTTT | CASSVEPSGVTDTQYF
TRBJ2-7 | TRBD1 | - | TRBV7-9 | TGTGCCAGCAGCCTATGGACAGGGGACGAGCAGTACTTC | CASSLWTGDEQYF
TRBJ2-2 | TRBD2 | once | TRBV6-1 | TGTGCCACCTTAATAGCGGGAGCAATCGGGGAGCTGTTTTTT | CATLIAGAIGELFF
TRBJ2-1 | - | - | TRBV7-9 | TGTGCCAGCAGTTCAGCAGGGGTCGGTACCTACAATGAGCAGTTCTTC | CASSSAGVGTYNEQFF
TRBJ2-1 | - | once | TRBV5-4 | TGTGCCAGCAGCCGGGACTCGAGCTCCTACAATGAGCAGTTCTTC | CASSRDSSSYNEQFF
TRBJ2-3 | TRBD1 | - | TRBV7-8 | TGTGCCAGCCGGTTTGGCCCGGGACAGGGCACAGATACGCAGTATTTT | CASRFGPGQGTDTQYF
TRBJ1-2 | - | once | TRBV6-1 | TGTGCCAGTTGGGACACGGTCTATGGCTACACCTTC | CASWDTVYGYTF
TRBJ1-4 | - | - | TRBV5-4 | TGTGCCAGCAGCTTGTCCCAGACGGGAGCAACTAATGAAAAACTGTTTTTT | CASSLSQTGATNEKLFF
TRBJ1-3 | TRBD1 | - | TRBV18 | TGTGCCAGCTCACCAGATCAGGGGGCAACTGGAAACACCATATATTTT | CASSPDQGATGNTIYF
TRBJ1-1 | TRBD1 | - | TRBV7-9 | TGTGCCAGCAGCCCCGGCAGGGGGCGATTACCTGAAGCTTTCTTT | CASSPGRGRLPEAFF
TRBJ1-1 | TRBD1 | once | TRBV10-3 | TGTGCCATCAGTGCCGGGAAGGGGGCTGGGAACACTGAAGCTTTCTTT | CAISAGKGAGNTEAFF
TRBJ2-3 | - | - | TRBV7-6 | TGTGCCAGCAGCTTAGGGCTAGCAGATACGCAGTATTTT | CASSLGLADTQYF
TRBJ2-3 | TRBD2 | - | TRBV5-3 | TGTGCCAGAAGCTCGGGGGGAATCACAGATACGCAGTATTTT | CARSSGGITDTQYF
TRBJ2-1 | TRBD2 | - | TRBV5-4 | TGTGCCAGCAGTTACACGGGACTAGTGAAGGGTGAGCAGTTCTTC | CASSYTGLVKGEQFF
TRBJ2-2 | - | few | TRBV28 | TGTGCCAGCAGCTTTACTAGTTTACCCGGGGAGCTGTTTTTT | CASSFTSLPGELFF